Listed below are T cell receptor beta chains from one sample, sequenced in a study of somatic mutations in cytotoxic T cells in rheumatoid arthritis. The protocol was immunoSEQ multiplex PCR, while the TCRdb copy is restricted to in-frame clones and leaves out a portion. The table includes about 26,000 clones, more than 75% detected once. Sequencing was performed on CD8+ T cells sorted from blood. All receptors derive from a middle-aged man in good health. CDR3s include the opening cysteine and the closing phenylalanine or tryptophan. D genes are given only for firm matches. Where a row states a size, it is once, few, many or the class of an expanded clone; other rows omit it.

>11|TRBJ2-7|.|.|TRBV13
CASSLVDEQYF
TGTGCCAGCAGCTTAGTGGACGAGCAGTACTTC
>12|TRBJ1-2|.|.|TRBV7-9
CASSDGTYGYTF
TGTGCCAGCAGCGACGGAACCTATGGCTACACCTTC
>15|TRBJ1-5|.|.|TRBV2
CASSEKGEFIRSQHF
TGTGCCAGCAGTGAAAAAGGGGAGTTTATCAGGTCCCAGCATTTT
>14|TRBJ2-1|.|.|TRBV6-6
CASSYSGGGNEQFF
TGTGCCAGCAGTTACTCGGGAGGCGGCAATGAGCAGTTCTTC
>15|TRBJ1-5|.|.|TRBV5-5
CASRPRDQSNQPQHF
TGTGCCAGCAGACCTCGTGACCAGTCTAATCAGCCCCAGCATTTT
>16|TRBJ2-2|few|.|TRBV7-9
CASSFSSLEVYGELFF
TGTGCCAGCAGCTTTTCGTCACTAGAGGTGTACGGGGAGCTGTTTTTT
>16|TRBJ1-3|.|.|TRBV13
CASSPGPHIEGNTIYF
TGTGCCAGCAGCCCCGGGCCACACATTGAAGGAAACACCATATATTTT
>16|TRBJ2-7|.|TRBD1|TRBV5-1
CASSPIVDRGSYEQYF
TGCGCCAGCAGCCCGATTGTAGACAGGGGGTCGTACGAGCAGTACTTC
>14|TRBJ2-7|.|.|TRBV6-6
CASSYSTRADEQYF
TGTGCCAGCAGTTACTCGACCAGGGCGGACGAGCAGTACTTC
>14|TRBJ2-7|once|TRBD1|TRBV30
CAWSLGQGSYEQYF
TGTGCCTGGAGCCTGGGACAGGGTTCCTACGAGCAGTACTTC
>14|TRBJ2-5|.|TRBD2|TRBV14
CASSRFAGGETQYF
TGTGCCAGCAGCCGATTTGCGGGGGGAGAGACCCAGTACTTC